A selection of T cell receptor beta chains follows, all from one sample in a study of cytomegalovirus exposure and HLA in healthy donors. The data were produced by immunoSEQ multiplex PCR, yet TCRdb's version contains in-frame clones alone and is incomplete. The table lists about 96,000 clones, approximately 75% of them singletons. The sample comprised PBMCs. Every receptor here comes from a woman aged 70-85 years in good health and CMV-seropositive. Both conserved end residues are part of each CDR3. A D gene is named only where the DNA matches it firmly.

d_call	v_call	j_call	cdr3_aa
TRBD2	TRBV2	TRBJ2-7	CASSVTGGSYEQYF
-	TRBV5-1	TRBJ2-5	CASRANGETQYF
TRBD2	TRBV2	TRBJ2-2	CASRKTSGTGELFF
-	TRBV10-2	TRBJ1-2	CASSESQGRTYGYTF
TRBD2	TRBV5-1	TRBJ2-1	CASSLRTSGIGEREQFF
TRBD1	TRBV5-1	TRBJ2-7	CASHNIPGQGNEQYF
TRBD2	TRBV11-2	TRBJ2-7	CASSPLSTSVTYEQYF
-	TRBV4-1	TRBJ2-3	CASSQGTDLLTDTQYF
-	TRBV10-3	TRBJ1-4	CAISETGKSNEKLFF
TRBD1	TRBV5-1	TRBJ1-2	CASSPTGESGYTF
-	TRBV7-9	TRBJ1-4	CASSFGQGNEKLFF
-	TRBV19	TRBJ1-5	CASRPDSGASNQPQHF
-	TRBV27	TRBJ1-4	CASRRMLGVSEKLFF
TRBD1	TRBV7-2	TRBJ2-7	CASSSGQGRYEQYF
-	TRBV7-6	TRBJ1-1	CASSLGTFMNTEAFF
TRBD1	TRBV30	TRBJ2-5	CAWRQGSQETQYF
TRBD2	TRBV6-5	TRBJ2-1	CASSYTLAGEQFF
TRBD1	TRBV5-4	TRBJ2-2	CASSLGQAPRELFF
-	TRBV5-1	TRBJ2-6	CASSLDSGNVLTF
TRBD2	TRBV4-1	TRBJ2-3	CASSQDSSGVSDTQYF
-	TRBV6-1	TRBJ1-2	CASSVRGNYGYTF
TRBD2	TRBV9	TRBJ2-1	CASSAPGTSGIVEQFF
TRBD2	TRBV10-2	TRBJ2-1	CASSEGTSGGHEQFF
-	TRBV11-2	TRBJ1-6	CATSPDSFYNSPLHF
-	TRBV28	TRBJ2-7	CASSPTDSYEQYF
TRBD2	TRBV5-1	TRBJ2-1	CASSSGLAADEQFF
-	TRBV7-8	TRBJ2-7	CASSEFRAGEQYF
TRBD1	TRBV7-9	TRBJ2-7	CASSPHIRQGYPEQYF
-	TRBV4-2	TRBJ1-1	CASSPPERGANTEAFF
TRBD1	TRBV5-4	TRBJ2-7	CASSPGQGLSYEQYF
TRBD2	TRBV5-1	TRBJ2-7	CASSFVAGAYEQYF
TRBD2	TRBV10-3	TRBJ2-4	CAISERGGGVKNIQYF
-	TRBV7-9	TRBJ1-3	CASSLVNRAGNTIYF
TRBD2	TRBV5-1	TRBJ2-1	CASSTSGTTNEQFF
TRBD1	TRBV5-4	TRBJ2-7	CASSLSGQGAYEQYF
TRBD1	TRBV6-5	TRBJ1-2	CASRRTGGNYGYTF
-	TRBV28	TRBJ2-7	CASSSSGQTTYEQYF
TRBD1	TRBV29-1	TRBJ1-2	CSVEDPRGRSTF
-	TRBV7-8	TRBJ2-1	CASSLWRRSYNEQFF
TRBD1	TRBV27	TRBJ1-1	CASSRQGSTEAFF
TRBD2	TRBV11-2	TRBJ2-7	CASSKGLAGESEQYF
TRBD2	TRBV15	TRBJ2-5	CATSGGGRLETQYF
-	TRBV9	TRBJ1-4	CASKVTGATNEKLFF
-	TRBV11-2	TRBJ2-3	CASSPPWGSRDTDTQYF
TRBD1	TRBV7-2	TRBJ1-5	CASSLVPTGLGNQPQHF
-	TRBV5-1	TRBJ2-3	CASSLALGADTQYF
TRBD1	TRBV6-6	TRBJ1-2	CASTFDRVNYGYTF
-	TRBV5-6	TRBJ1-2	CASSLGDRSLKRGYTF
TRBD1	TRBV27	TRBJ2-3	CASSFFPGTGGSTDTQYF
TRBD1	TRBV19	TRBJ2-7	CASSIWAGTGRDEQYF